Following are 8 T cell receptor beta chains from one sample sequenced in a study of T-cell memory formation after mild COVID-19. TCRdb processed the 5' RACE reads anew with MiXCR; each CDR3 protein has one entry. The table includes about 390,000 distinct CDR3 sequences, under 25% detected once. The sequenced material came from PBMCs or a T cell subset sorted from them (not recorded which). The receptors shown here come from an adult woman who had mild COVID-19 (a few samples of this study predate the infection). Cell type and time point are not known.

The table lists this clonotype with a few counts. The V call is TRBV6-6, the J call TRBJ1-1; 7 bases align to TRBD1. CDR3 length: 16 residues. The V and J ends lost 5 bases and 0 bases, in that order; junction bases with no gene match: 9. Germline CDR1 is MNHNY and CDR2 is SVGAGI (reference sequence). The CDR3 reads CASSTLTGQMNTEAFF. CDR3 nucleotide sequence: TGTGCCAGCAGTACGCTGACGGGACAGATGAACACTGAAGCTTTCTTT.

The chain has TRBV11-2 and TRBJ2-7; D unclear. With 3 bases removed from V and 7 bases from J, the gap between germline ends came to 10 bases. The CDR3 spans 12 residues. Germline lookup yields CDR1 SGHAT and CDR2 FQNNGV. The CDR3 DNA follows: TGTGCCAGCAGCTTTATCTGGGAAGAGCAGTACTTC. Protein sequence: CASSFIWEEQYF.

This chain connects TRBV12-3 or TRBV12-4 to TRBJ2-1; no clear D. CDR3 size: 14 residues. Trimming removed 6 bases from V and 5 bases from J, with 14 bases in between. The CDR3 is CASSIPLGHNEQFF. CDR3 bases: TGTGCCAGCAGCATCCCATTGGGCCACAATGAGCAGTTCTTC.

This clonotype came up many times. This chain connects TRBV7-2 to TRBJ2-5; D possibly corresponds to TRBD1 (6 bases). The CDR3 length is 15 residues. Germline loops: CDR1 SGHTA, CDR2 FQGNSA. Deletions cut 0 bases from V and 1 base from J, with 9 bases between. CDR3 sequence (DNA): TGTGCCAGCAGCTTAGCCTCAGGGGTCCAAGAGACCCAGTACTTC. Encoded protein: CASSLASGVQETQYF.

J is TRBJ2-7 and V is TRBV4-2; D may be TRBD1 (7 bases). Germline CDR1 reads LGHNA; CDR2 reads YNFKEQ. V was cut by 0 bases and J by 1 base, with 13 bases left in between. This CDR3 has 16 amino acids. CDR3 residues: CASSQEGGQPSYEQYF. The CDR3 nucleotides read TGTGCCAGCAGCCAAGAGGGGGGACAGCCTTCCTACGAGCAGTACTTC.

In its sample, this clonotype was seen a few times. J is TRBJ2-1 and V is TRBV12-3 or TRBV12-4; TRBD2 might be the D (5 bases). This CDR3 comprises 16 residues. The V gene lost 8 bases and the J gene lost 6 bases, with 23 bases spanning the gap. The DNA for the CDR3 is TGTGCCAGCGCTCCCGCCCGAGCCGAGGGCGGCAATGAGCAGTTCTTC. Its protein is CASAPARAEGGNEQFF.

J is TRBJ2-1 and V is TRBV4-3; D not certain. CDR1 and CDR2 (germline): LGHNA, YSLEER. CDR3 length: 10 amino acids. V was cut by 7 bases and J by 7 bases, with 5 bases left in between. The CDR3 DNA is TGCGCCAGCATCCCGAATGAGCAGTTCTTC. Encoded protein: CASIPNEQFF.

Regarding this clonotype: One end of the junction fails to match germline, which may point to a read error. The J gene is TRBJ2-1, the V gene TRBV7-6; 14 positions agree with TRBD2. The CDR3 is made up of 16 amino acids. CDR1 is SGHVS, CDR2 FNYEAQ, per germline. The CDR3 coding sequence is TGTGACAGCAGCCGCGGGACTAGCGGGGGCCACAATGAGCAGTTCTTC. Its protein product is CDSSRGTSGGHNEQFF.